This T cell receptor (beta chain) was sequenced in a study of blood T cell repertoires in COVID-19. The overall study: Samples representing acute and convalescent COVID-19 were sourced from the United States, Italy and Spain. The analysed material was cDNA or gDNA that came from T cells, B-cell-depleted T cells, or PBMCs.

Under the authors' procedure: Reference gene primers were amplified, and this amplification served to estimate nucleated cell counts. TCRdb keeps only in-frame clones here, not all; method: immunoSEQ multiplex PCR. V and J calls plus clone size are reproduced from that table; the DNA served to infer D and trimming. This repertoire shows roughly 260,000 clones, about nine tenths found once; its top ten account for about 6%. Germline CDR1 and CDR2: MNHEY and SVGAGI. V dropped 6 bases and J dropped 3 bases, with 15 bases sitting between them. The CDR3 sequence is 14 residues long. Everyone who took part was roughly 18 to 89 years old, and they came from some 23 US areas.

The TCR sequence derives from a young woman with acute COVID-19. The sample was PBMCs or T cells enriched from blood (not recorded which). V usage is TRBV6-5 and J usage is TRBJ2-7, with D tentatively TRBD2 (5 bases). DNA of the CDR3: TGTGCCAGCAGCCTATCCCCGAGGGTCTACGAGCAGTACTTC. Residues: CASSLSPRVYEQYF.